The present TCR beta chain was sequenced within a study of metastatic and nonmetastatic thyroid tumors (dated by TCRdb to the early 2020s). The study in broad terms: For patients with malignant and with benign thyroid disease, the researchers compared repertoires between peripheral blood samples and tumor or nodule tissue samples.

Inclusive of the bounding cysteine and phenylalanine, the CDR3 is 13 residues long. Left in the record is the CDR3 DNA by itself, 39 bases read in frame from the first base. CDR1 and CDR2, looked up from the germline V gene, are MNHNS and SASEGT. This clone appeared a few times. Its antigen remains unidentified. Germline and junction disagree at one end, which may indicate a read error. General conclusions and limits of the study: TCR beta diversity was reported as significantly higher in malignant tumors than in benign nodules, in both blood and tumor samples.

The library was built by means of PCR. The run used an Illumina HiSeq 4000. High-throughput sequencing was used to profile the TCR beta-chain CDR3 region of each patient. In the original analysis: Drawing on CDR3 differences between clinicopathological groups, the researchers built a classifier meant to tell apart patients with distant-metastatic papillary thyroid cancer. The Shannon index was used to assess repertoire diversity, and the Morisita-Horn index was used to assess tumor-blood repertoire similarity. The public sequencing data were trimmed at Q25 with fastp and processed into clonotypes with MiXCR by TCRdb, which kept only in-frame beta chains. The V and J calls here are based on TCRdb, not the publication. For this sample there are around 38,000 clones; roughly 26% appear just once. Roughly 8.8% of the sample is held by the ten biggest clonotypes. Before undergoing thyroid surgery, none of the patients had been given any kind of treatment. The study retrospectively analysed patient clinical samples collected from the early 2010s to the late 2010s using T-cell receptor beta sequencing.

The V gene is TRBV6-1 and the J gene is TRBJ1-6; possibly the D gene is TRBD1, per 6 matching bases. The sample taken for sequencing was blood. This TCR was sampled from a female donor with papillary thyroid cancer or a benign thyroid nodule (not recorded which). Some clones in this sample may be carry-over from other donors' samples. The DNA reads TGTGCCAGCAGCCAGGGGCGGAATTCACCCCTACACTTT. This translates into CASSQGRNSPLHF.